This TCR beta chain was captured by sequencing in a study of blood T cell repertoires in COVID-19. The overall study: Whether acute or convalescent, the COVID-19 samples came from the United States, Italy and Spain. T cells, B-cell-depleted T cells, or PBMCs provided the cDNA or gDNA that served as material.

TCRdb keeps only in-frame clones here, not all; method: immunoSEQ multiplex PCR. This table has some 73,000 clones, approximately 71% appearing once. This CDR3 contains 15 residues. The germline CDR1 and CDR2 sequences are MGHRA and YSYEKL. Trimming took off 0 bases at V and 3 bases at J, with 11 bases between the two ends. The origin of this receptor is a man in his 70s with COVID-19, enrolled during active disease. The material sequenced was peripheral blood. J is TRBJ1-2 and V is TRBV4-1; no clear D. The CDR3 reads CASSQDTVLDYGYTF. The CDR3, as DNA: TGCGCCAGCAGCCAAGATACCGTCCTAGACTATGGCTACACCTTC.